These 26 T cell receptor beta chains came from one sample sequenced in a study of blood T cell repertoires in COVID-19. Sequencing used immunoSEQ multiplex PCR; TCRdb keeps in-frame clones, though not all of them. Among about 150,000 clones listed, about 89% were seen once. Sequencing was carried out using peripheral blood. The receptors derive from an elderly man with acute or convalescent COVID-19.

The chain employs TRBV27 and TRBJ2-3; D call uncertain. The CDR3 is made up of 15 amino acids. Germline V gene data show CDR1 as MNHEY and CDR2 as SMNVEV (reference sequence). V was trimmed by 2 bases and J by 6 bases, leaving 15 bases between them. DNA of the CDR3: TGTGCCAGCAGTTTACGCTCGGAAGAGAGGGATACGCAGTATTTT. This sequence encodes CASSLRSEERDTQYF.

The chain links TRBV5-1 to TRBJ2-5; D is possibly TRBD2 (5 bases). The V end was cut by 4 bases, the J end by 2 bases, with 18 bases between. The V gene's germline CDR1 is SGHRS and CDR2 YFSETQ. The CDR3 contains 16 residues. CDR3 nucleotide sequence: TGCGCCAGCAGCCCGCCCGGTGTCGGGGTACAAGAGACCCAGTACTTC. The encoded protein is CASSPPGVGVQETQYF.

In its sample, this clone was seen once. The chain carries TRBV18 and TRBJ1-5, with a weak D call TRBD1 (6 bases). The CDR3 spans 16 residues. The germline V gene has CDR1 KGHSH and CDR2 LQKENI. Trimming left V 0 bases short and J 2 bases short, with 11 bases between. The CDR3 bases are TGTGCCAGCTCACCACCGGGAGGGGGGCGCAATCAGCCCCAGCATTTT. As protein: CASSPPGGGRNQPQHF.

V is TRBV6-5 and J is TRBJ2-5; a possible D gene is TRBD2 (6 bases). The germline V and J ends were trimmed by 2 bases and 3 bases, with 13 bases remaining between them. The CDR3 is 15 amino acids. Germline CDR1 MNHEY, CDR2 SVGAGI. The CDR3 is CASSYLEEREETQYF. The CDR3 DNA reads TGTGCCAGCAGTTACCTGGAGGAGCGGGAAGAGACCCAGTACTTC.

The chain has TRBV7-9 and TRBJ2-1; TRBD2 aligns across 11 bases. The V and J ends lost 2 bases and 10 bases, in that order; junction bases with no gene match: 16. The CDR3 consists of 18 residues. Germline-derived CDR1 and CDR2 are SEHNR and FQNEAQ (reference sequence). For the CDR3, the DNA is TGTGCCAGCAGCTTACCCCCCCGACTAGCGGGGCGAGGCGGGGAGCAGTTCTTC. Encoded protein: CASSLPPRLAGRGGEQFF.

V and J are TRBV7-8 and TRBJ1-2, with TRBD1 identical over 9 bases. V dropped 5 bases and J dropped 8; count of bases not matched to a gene: 6. The CDR3 consists of 13 residues. The germline gives CDR1 SGHVS, CDR2 FQNEAQ. The CDR3 reads CASSANRGQGYTF. The DNA for the CDR3 is TGTGCCAGCAGCGCAAACAGGGGGCAAGGCTACACCTTC.

This rearrangement joins TRBV5-1 to TRBJ2-3; TRBD2 might be the D (5 bases). The germline V gene has CDR1 SGHRS and CDR2 YFSETQ. CDR3 length: 17 residues. V lost 4 bases, J lost 7 bases, and 25 bases lay in between. CDR3 in amino acids: CASSPLYLGSIGNTQYF. The CDR3 DNA reads TGCGCCAGCAGCCCCCTCTATCTCGGATCGATCGGGAATACGCAGTATTTT.

The V gene is TRBV3-1 (or the pseudogene TRBV3-2), the J gene TRBJ2-4; TRBD2 aligns across 13 bases. The CDR3 is 19 amino acids. V dropped 2 bases and J dropped 8; count of bases not matched to a gene: 15. Per the germline V gene, CDR1 is LGHDT and CDR2 is YNNKEL (reference sequence). The CDR3 here is CASSQLRTSGGSFLYIQYF. CDR3 sequence (DNA): TGTGCCAGCAGCCAACTAAGGACTAGCGGGGGATCCTTTTTATACATTCAGTACTTC.

The CDR3 region has the DNA TGTGCCAGCGGCGCCTCGGGGTTGGGGTATGAAAAACTGTTTTTT. As protein: CASGASGLGYEKLFF. The chain has TRBV28 and TRBJ1-4; D is unclear. CDR3 length: 15 amino acids. Germline CDR1 is MDHEN and CDR2 is SYDVKM. The V gene lost 8 bases and the J gene lost 6 bases, with 19 bases spanning the gap.

Details on this clone: Other nucleotide sequences from this sample produce the same CDR3. The chain is built from TRBV5-1 and TRBJ2-2; a weak D match, TRBD1 (6 bases). V lost 4 bases and J lost 0, with 10 bases in between. The CDR3 totals 15 residues. Per germline, CDR1 SGHRS and CDR2 YFSETQ. For the CDR3, the DNA is TGCGCCAGCAGCCTGGGACAACCGAACACCGGGGAGCTGTTTTTT. Its translation is CASSLGQPNTGELFF. The full variable domain, its missing parts supplied by reference TRBV5-1 and TRBJ2-2, is KAGVTQTPRYLIKTRGQQVTLSCSPISGHRSVSWYQQTPGQGLQFLFEYFSETQRNKGNFPGRFSGRQFSNSRSEMNVSTLELGDSALYLCASSLGQPNTGELFFGEGSRLTVL.

The chain has TRBV11-3 and TRBJ2-3, with D possibly being TRBD2 (6 bases). This CDR3 spans 14 amino acids. Per the germline V gene, CDR1 is SGHNT and CDR2 is YENEEA. V was cut by 3 bases and J by 7 bases, with 14 bases left in between. CDR3 region: CASSLGTLYYTQYF. In DNA form, the CDR3 reads TGTGCCAGCAGCTTGGGGACTCTATACTATACGCAGTATTTT. Combining the CDR3 with reference TRBV11-3 and TRBJ2-3 gives the whole variable domain EAGVVQSPRYKIIEKKQPVAFWCNPISGHNTLYWYLQNLGQGPELLIRYENEEAVDDSQLPKDRFSAERLKGVDSTLKIQPAELGDSAVYLCASSLGTLYYTQYFGPGTRLTVL.

The chain joins TRBV6-6 to TRBJ1-5; the match to TRBD1 covers 9 bases. Trimming removed 6 bases from V and 2 bases from J; junction bases left unmatched: 5. Germline-derived CDR1 and CDR2 are MNHNY and SVGAGI (reference sequence). This CDR3 region has 15 residues. The CDR3 DNA reads TGTGCCAGCAGAGAACAGGGGGCGGGCAATCAGCCCCAGCATTTT. Translation: CASREQGAGNQPQHF.

The CDR3 loop reads CASGAGVDFTEAFF. The CDR3 DNA sequence: TGTGCCAGCGGAGCAGGGGTTGATTTCACTGAAGCTTTCTTT. The gene calls are TRBV6-5 and TRBJ1-1, with a weak D call TRBD1 (6 bases). The germline CDR1 and CDR2 sequences are MNHEY and SVGAGI. This CDR3 region has 14 residues. Between the trimmed V and J ends, which lost 8 bases and 4 bases, there was a span of 17 bases.

The genes are TRBV27 and TRBJ1-1; 8 bases are a match to TRBD1. The V segment lost 6 bases and the J segment 5 bases; nucleotides outside the gene matches: 5. Germline CDR1 and CDR2: MNHEY and SMNVEV (reference sequence). This CDR3 spans 13 amino acids. In DNA form, the CDR3 reads TGTGCCAGCAGCGGACAGGGCGGTACTGAAGCTTTCTTT. It is translated as CASSGQGGTEAFF.

This chain links TRBV24-1 with TRBJ1-2; TRBD1 matches at 7 bases. The ends lost 6 bases at V and 2 bases at J; junction bases unmatched: 5. The germline CDR1 and CDR2 sequences are KGHDR and SFDVKD. The length of the CDR3 is 14 residues. CDR3 sequence (DNA): TGTGCCACCAGTCGGGACAGTCTAAACTATGGCTACACCTTC. Encoded protein: CATSRDSLNYGYTF.

For the CDR3, the DNA is TGTGCCATCAGCCCCAGGGAGGGGAATCAGCCCCAGCATTTT. Protein: CAISPREGNQPQHF. The rearrangement links TRBV10-3 to TRBJ1-5; a weak D match, TRBD1 (5 bases). The germline CDR1 and CDR2 sequences are ENHRY and SYGVKD. The CDR3 is 14 amino acids. Between the trimmed V and J ends, which lost 6 bases and 4 bases, there was a span of 13 bases.

The rearrangement links TRBV7-2 to TRBJ2-3; 8 bases line up with TRBD1. The length of the CDR3 is 15 residues. V lost 1 base and J lost 7; bases outside the gene matches: 7. Germline V CDR1 and CDR2: SGHTA, FQGNSA. The CDR3 protein is CASSLVGQVTNTQYF. CDR3 in DNA: TGTGCCAGCAGCTTAGTGGGACAGGTAACGAATACGCAGTATTTT.

V gene TRBV18 combines with J gene TRBJ2-2; maybe TRBD1 (5 bases). The V end was cut by 8 bases, the J end by 3 bases, with 13 bases between. The CDR3 extends over 14 amino acids. Per germline, CDR1 KGHSH and CDR2 LQKENI. The DNA of the CDR3 is TGTGCCAGCGTGGTCCAGGGTGACACCGGGGAGCTGTTTTTT. Its translation is CASVVQGDTGELFF.

Here the CDR3 reads CASSPLSADTSQYF. The CDR3 DNA is TGTGCCAGCAGCCCATTATCCGCCGACACTTCGCAGTATTTT. The V gene is TRBV11-3, the J gene TRBJ2-3; D is undetermined. V shed 5 bases and J shed 10 bases, with 19 bases lying between them. The CDR3 has 14 amino acids. Germline values: CDR1 SGHNT, CDR2 YENEEA.

The rearrangement joins TRBV12-3 or TRBV12-4 to TRBJ1-2, with D hard to call. Trimming pared 6 bases from V and 8 bases from J, leaving 10 bases between. The CDR3 has 11 amino acids. The CDR3 here is CASSNTGGYTF. In DNA, the CDR3 is TGTGCCAGCAGCAATACCGGGGGCTACACCTTC.

This chain connects TRBV2 to TRBJ2-2; 9 bases are a match to TRBD2. The CDR3 spans 13 residues. With 7 bases clipped from V and 6 bases from J, the junction kept 3 bases outside the gene matches. In germline, CDR1 is SNHLY, CDR2 FYNNEI. CDR3 residues: CASKAGGPGELFF. The DNA for the CDR3 is TGTGCCAGCAAGGCGGGAGGGCCCGGGGAGCTGTTTTTT.

The chain joins TRBV5-8 to TRBJ2-7; possibly TRBD2 for D (6 bases). Germline V gene data show CDR1 as SGHTS and CDR2 as YDEGEE. This CDR3 has 14 residues. Trimming shortened V by 6 bases and J by 1 base, and 14 bases separated the two germline ends. CDR3 loop: CASTGRRGSYEQYF. The CDR3 region has the DNA TGTGCCAGCACTGGGAGGCGGGGATCCTACGAGCAGTACTTC.

The chain carries TRBV25-1 and TRBJ2-7; D gene ambiguous. Trimming removed 6 bases at V and 1 base at J, with 10 bases between. From germline, CDR1 is MGHDK and CDR2 SYGVNS. The CDR3 is 13 amino acids. CDR3 DNA: TGTGCCAGCAGGTCGCAGAGGTCCTACGAGCAGTACTTC. Protein product: CASRSQRSYEQYF.

This rearrangement joins TRBV11-2 to TRBJ2-1; D not resolved. Between the trimmed V and J ends, which lost 5 bases and 8 bases, there was a span of 10 bases. CDR1 is SGHAT, CDR2 FQNNGV, per germline. This CDR3 is 12 amino acids long. CDR3 sequence (DNA): TGTGCCAGCAGCCGGTTTTCGGATGAGCAGTTCTTC. It encodes CASSRFSDEQFF.

The rearrangement uses TRBV5-1 and TRBJ1-2, with 8 positions matching TRBD1. Germline CDR1 and CDR2: SGHRS and YFSETQ. This CDR3 is 15 amino acids long. The J segment lost 7 bases and the V segment lost 1 base, leaving 9 bases of the junction unmatched. The CDR3 sequence is CASSLMTGEIGGYTF. For the CDR3, the DNA is TGCGCCAGCAGCTTGATGACAGGGGAAATAGGTGGCTACACCTTC.

This clone was seen just once. This chain connects TRBV21-1 to TRBJ2-7; the listed D gene, TRBD2, was not tested against the DNA. TRBV21-1 is a documented pseudogene. CDR3 size: 15 residues. The CDR3, as DNA: TGTGCCAGCAGCAAAGGAGGGAGGGGCTCAAAGGAGCAGTACTTC. It yields the protein CASSKGGRGSKEQYF.